This T cell receptor beta chain is from a study of T cell responses to AZD1222 COVID-19 vaccine. V lost 7 bases, J lost 3 bases, and 5 bases stayed unmatched. This CDR3 is built from 15 residues. Germline V lookup: CDR1 SGHVS, CDR2 FQNEAQ. Repertoires were generated with immunoSEQ multiplex PCR, while TCRdb's copy carries only in-frame clones and drops some. The sample consists of roughly 160,000 clones, 80% to 95% of them appearing once. Material: peripheral blood, obtained on day 0 of AZD1222 vaccination. This TCR was recovered from an adult in good health. The chain carries TRBV7-8 and TRBJ2-1; TRBD2 matches 11 bases. This CDR3 is CASTLAGGYYNEQFF. The CDR3 DNA reads as TGTGCCAGCACTCTAGCGGGGGGTTACTACAATGAGCAGTTCTTC.